The T cell receptor beta chain described here comes from a study of CXCR3-negative and CXCR3-positive naive CD8 T cells. Study outcomes and limitations: Greater hydrophobicity was found in TRB CDR3s of CXCR3-positive naive cells than of CXCR3-negative naive cells.

With regard to this clonotype: Its antigen is still unknown.

UMI-tagged TRB cDNA libraries were built via 5' RACE. TCRdb re-called the 5' RACE reads and gives one entry per CDR3 protein, without DNA. Its table lists some 47,000 distinct CDR3 sequences. The sample was naive CXCR3+ CD8+ T cells from blood. As to subset: CD45RO-CCR7+CD27+CD95- naive CD8+ T cells expressing CXCR3 (TNR3+). The receptor was isolated from a human donor in good health. Some clones in this sample may be carry-over from other donors' samples.

The CDR3 region is CSVDILGREFYEQYF. This chain joins TRBV29-1 and TRBJ2-7; TCRdb returns TRBD1, unconfirmable since there is no DNA. This CDR3 has 15 amino acids. Germline V CDR1 and CDR2: SQVTM, ANQGSEA.